Listed here are 17 T cell receptor beta chains from one sample, sequenced in a study of blood T cell repertoires in COVID-19. The protocol was immunoSEQ multiplex PCR, while the TCRdb copy is restricted to in-frame clones and leaves out a portion. This table has more than 45,000 clones, 85% to 95% appearing once. The sample comprised peripheral blood. These receptors were obtained from a woman of 80 years or more with acute or convalescent COVID-19.

The chain employs TRBV4-3 and TRBJ1-3; TRBD1 matches at 7 bases. V shed 0 bases and J 3 bases; nucleotides not matched to a gene: 8. The germline V gene encodes CDR1 LGHNA and CDR2 YSLEER. CDR3 length: 17 amino acids. CDR3 bases: TGCGCCAGCAGCCAAGAATGGCGCCCAGGGGGTGGAAACACCATATATTTT. It codes for CASSQEWRPGGGNTIYF.

The chain couples TRBV9 to TRBJ2-3; tentative D call: TRBD2 (7 bases). CDR1 is SGDLS and CDR2 is YYNGEE in the germline V gene. The V and J ends lost 1 base and 5 bases respectively, with 17 bases between them. The length of the CDR3 is 16 residues. The CDR3 nucleotides read TGTGCCAGCAGCGTACTAGCGGAGGGGGTCGGAGATACGCAGTATTTT. Protein sequence: CASSVLAEGVGDTQYF.

This chain uses TRBV7-3 with TRBJ2-1; 11 positions agree with TRBD2. V lost 2 bases and J lost 7; bases outside the gene matches: 10. Germline lookup yields CDR1 SGHTA and CDR2 FQGTGA. The CDR3 contains 17 residues. In DNA, the CDR3 is TGTGCCAGCAGCTTAGGAATGACTAGCGGGGATGATAATGAGCAGTTCTTC. Its protein is CASSLGMTSGDDNEQFF.

The chain employs TRBV5-4 and TRBJ1-1, with D unclear. Germline V CDR1 and CDR2: SGHNT, YYREEE (reference sequence). The CDR3 has 14 residues. The V end was cut by 1 base, the J end by 7 bases, with 14 bases between. The CDR3 sequence is CASSLRSATREAFF. The CDR3 DNA is TGTGCCAGCAGCTTGCGGTCTGCAACTCGTGAAGCTTTCTTT.

The chain carries TRBV6-2 or TRBV6-3 and TRBJ1-5; D call uncertain. From germline, CDR1 is MNHEY and CDR2 SVGEGT. The V end was cut by 4 bases, the J end by 7 bases, with 11 bases between. This CDR3 has 13 residues. The CDR3, as DNA: TGTGCCAGCAGTTCACTTCACTTCCAGCCCCAGCATTTT. Its translation is CASSSLHFQPQHF.

The chain carries TRBV19 and TRBJ1-2; maybe TRBD1 (5 bases). The CDR3 runs 13 residues. V was trimmed by 10 bases and J by 5 bases, leaving 17 bases between them. CDR1 and CDR2 from the germline V gene are LNHDA and SQIVND (reference sequence). As DNA, the CDR3 is TGTGCCACTAATAATGACAGAATTTATGGCTACACCTTC. It translates to CATNNDRIYGYTF. Full variable domain (outside the CDR3, taken from reference TRBV19 and TRBJ1-2): DGGITQSPKYLFRKEGQNVTLSCEQNLNHDAMYWYRQDPGQGLRLIYYSQIVNDFQKGDIAEGYSVSREKKESFPLTVTSAQKNPTAFYLCATNNDRIYGYTFGSGTRLTVV.

This clone was seen a few times. The V call is TRBV19, the J call TRBJ1-2; D is undetermined. This CDR3 has 15 amino acids. V dropped 3 bases and J dropped 7 bases, with 18 bases sitting between them. CDR1 LNHDA and CDR2 SQIVND come from the germline V gene (reference sequence). CDR3 residues: CASSIEDGGFTGYTF. The DNA for the CDR3 is TGTGCCAGTAGTATTGAGGACGGAGGATTTACTGGCTACACCTTC.

The J gene is TRBJ1-4, the V gene TRBV7-9; a weak D match, TRBD1 (5 bases). With 5 bases removed from V and 0 bases from J, the gap between germline ends came to 16 bases. Germline V gives CDR1 SEHNR, CDR2 FQNEAQ (reference sequence). The length of the CDR3 is 17 residues. CDR3: CASSPGSGGTTNEKLFF. The CDR3 bases are TGTGCCAGCAGCCCCGGATCGGGGGGTACAACTAATGAAAAACTGTTTTTT. The full variable domain, completed using reference TRBV7-9 and TRBJ1-4, is DTGVSQNPRHKITKRGQNVTFRCDPISEHNRLYWYRQTLGQGPEFLTYFQNEAQLEKSRLLSDRFSAERPKGSFSTLEIQRTEQGDSAMYLCASSPGSGGTTNEKLFFGSGTQLSVL.

The genes are TRBV6-5 and TRBJ1-2, with D perhaps matching TRBD1 (6 bases). CDR3 length: 12 residues. CDR1 is MNHEY and CDR2 is SVGAGI in the germline V gene. The germline V and J ends were trimmed by 5 bases and 10 bases, with 14 bases remaining between them. CDR3 sequence reads: CASSRRQGIYTF. The DNA of the CDR3 is TGTGCCAGCAGTCGGAGGCAGGGGATCTACACCTTC.

This clone was seen a single time. This chain links TRBV6-5 with TRBJ2-7; D is uncertain. V lost 0 bases and J lost 0, with 6 bases in between. This CDR3 contains 14 residues. Germline CDR1 is MNHEY and CDR2 is SVGAGI. CDR3 sequence reads: CASSYSGHSYEQYF. The CDR3, as DNA: TGTGCCAGCAGTTACTCGGGCCACTCCTACGAGCAGTACTTC.

The CDR3 nucleotides read TGTGCCAGCAGCTCCGCCTACAGGGGGCTAACCGTGGGAGAGACCCAGTACTTC. Amino acid sequence: CASSSAYRGLTVGETQYF. This rearrangement joins TRBV5-6 to TRBJ2-5; TRBD1 aligns across 9 bases. Trimming at V came to 3 bases and at J to 4 bases, leaving 16 bases not matched to a gene. The CDR3 length is 18 residues. Germline-derived CDR1 and CDR2 are SGHDT and YYEEEE.

The chain links TRBV6-6 to TRBJ2-7; 12 bases map to TRBD1. The germline CDR1 and CDR2 sequences are MNHNY and SVGAGI (reference sequence). V dropped 5 bases and J dropped 2; count of bases not matched to a gene: 16. The CDR3 is 19 amino acids. CDR3 in DNA: TGTGCCAGCAGTCCTCCCGGGACAGGGGGCCTTACATTGACCTACGAGCAGTACTTC. It encodes CASSPPGTGGLTLTYEQYF.

CDR3 protein: CASSSDSNYGYTF. In DNA, the CDR3 is TGTGCCAGCAGCTCCGACAGTAACTATGGCTACACCTTC. The chain links TRBV6-5 to TRBJ1-2; perhaps TRBD1 as D (5 bases). There are 13 residues in the CDR3. CDR1 MNHEY and CDR2 SVGAGI come from the germline V gene. V lost 6 bases, J lost 1 base, and 9 bases lay in between.

The rearrangement joins TRBV6-5 to TRBJ1-4; 7 bases fit TRBD1. The CDR3 contains 13 residues. Germline V gene data show CDR1 as MNHEY and CDR2 as SVGAGI. Germline trimming cut 6 bases from V and 15 bases from J; bases unmatched to any gene: 13. CDR3 nucleotides: TGTGCCAGCAGCACCGACAGGGATCGTAGGGTGTTTTTT. It yields the protein CASSTDRDRRVFF.

The chain uses TRBV7-2 and TRBJ1-3; TRBD1 matches at 10 bases. The CDR3 has 17 residues. Per germline, CDR1 SGHTA and CDR2 FQGNSA. The V segment lost 2 bases and the J segment 4 bases; nucleotides outside the gene matches: 8. CDR3 coding DNA: TGTGCCAGCAGCTTATCTACCGGGACAGGGGCAGGAAACACCATATATTTT. It specifies CASSLSTGTGAGNTIYF.

This clone has just one count. This rearrangement joins TRBV5-4 to TRBJ2-1; D is ambiguous. The CDR3 sequence is 14 residues long. Looked up from germline, CDR1 is SGHNT and CDR2 is YYREEE (reference sequence). Between the trimmed V and J ends, which lost 4 bases and 1 base, there was a span of 9 bases. The CDR3 nucleotides read TGTGCCAGCAGCCACCCCGAGTCCTACAATGAGCAGTTCTTC. It encodes CASSHPESYNEQFF.

This clone showed up just once. V and J are TRBV7-2 and TRBJ2-1, with a possible D match to TRBD2 (5 bases). The CDR3 runs 13 residues. V was cut by 5 bases and J by 2 bases, with 7 bases left in between. CDR1 is SGHTA and CDR2 is FQGNSA in the germline V gene. The CDR3 nucleotides read TGTGCCAGCAGCCCACTAGCCTACAATGAGCAGTTCTTC. Amino acid sequence: CASSPLAYNEQFF.